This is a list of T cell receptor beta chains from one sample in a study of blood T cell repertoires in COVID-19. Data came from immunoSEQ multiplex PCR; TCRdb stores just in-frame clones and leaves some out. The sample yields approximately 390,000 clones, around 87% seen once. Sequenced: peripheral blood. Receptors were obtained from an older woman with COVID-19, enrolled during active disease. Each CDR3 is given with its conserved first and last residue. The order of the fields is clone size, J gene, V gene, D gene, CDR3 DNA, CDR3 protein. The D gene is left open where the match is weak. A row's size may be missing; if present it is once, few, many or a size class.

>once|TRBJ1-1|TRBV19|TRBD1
TGTGCCAGTACCCTACCCCCTAGCAGGGGGAGAACTGAAGCTTTCTTT
CASTLPPSRGRTEAFF
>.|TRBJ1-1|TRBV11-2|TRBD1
TGTGCCAGCAGCTATGGACAGGGCTTGAACACTGAAGCTTTCTTT
CASSYGQGLNTEAFF
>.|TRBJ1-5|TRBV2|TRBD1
TGTGCCAGCAGTGATCGGACAGGGCAACAGCCCCAGCATTTT
CASSDRTGQQPQHF
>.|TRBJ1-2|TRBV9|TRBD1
TGTGCCAGCAGCCTTACACCGGGACAGGGTCCAAATGGCTACACCTTC
CASSLTPGQGPNGYTF
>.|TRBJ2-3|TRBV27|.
TGTGCCAGCAGACTTAGACAGACAGATACGCAGTATTTT
CASRLRQTDTQYF
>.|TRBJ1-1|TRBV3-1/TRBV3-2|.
TGTGCCAGCAGCCTTACAGGGCCACTTGGAGCTTTCTTT
CASSLTGPLGAFF
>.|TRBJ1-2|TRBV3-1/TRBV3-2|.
TGTGCCAGCAGCCAAACATCGTATGGCTACACCTTC
CASSQTSYGYTF
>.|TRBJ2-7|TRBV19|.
TGTGCCAGTGGGCAGGGCTTCTCCTACGAGCAGTACTTC
CASGQGFSYEQYF
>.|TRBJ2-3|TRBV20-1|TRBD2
TGCAGTGCTAGTCCTAGCGGGGGGGATACGCAGTATTTT
CSASPSGGDTQYF
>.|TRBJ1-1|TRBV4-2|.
TGTGCCAGCAGCCAAGTTAGCCCTGTGGACACTGAAGCTTTCTTT
CASSQVSPVDTEAFF
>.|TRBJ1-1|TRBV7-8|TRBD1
TGTGCCAGCAGCTCTGCGCAGGGGGAAGTGGGGTTTTACACTGAAGCTTTCTTT
CASSSAQGEVGFYTEAFF
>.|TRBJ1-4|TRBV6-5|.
TGTGCCAGCAGTTACGGGACTGGTGAAAAACTGTTTTTT
CASSYGTGEKLFF
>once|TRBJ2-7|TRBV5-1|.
TGCGCCAGCAGCTTCCTAGCCGGGACTGTGAGCTCCTACGAGCAGTACTTC
CASSFLAGTVSSYEQYF
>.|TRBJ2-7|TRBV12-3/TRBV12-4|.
TGTGCCAGCAGTTTGAACAGCCCCTACGAGCAGTACTTC
CASSLNSPYEQYF
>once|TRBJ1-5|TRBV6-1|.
TGTGCCAGCAGTGAAGGGAGGGACCGATATAGCAATCAGCCCCAGCATTTT
CASSEGRDRYSNQPQHF
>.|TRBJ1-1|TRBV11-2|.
TGTGCCAGCAGCATACAGGGTACTCATGGCACTGAAGCTTTCTTT
CASSIQGTHGTEAFF
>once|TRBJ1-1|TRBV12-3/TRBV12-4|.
TGTGCCAGCACTAGATGGTACACTGAAGCTTTCTTT
CASTRWYTEAFF
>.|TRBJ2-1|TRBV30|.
TGTGCCTGGAGTGGAGGTGACTATGAGCAGTTCTTC
CAWSGGDYEQFF
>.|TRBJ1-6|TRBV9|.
TGTGCCAGCAGCGTAGTAGCGGAGAATTCACCCCTCCACTTT
CASSVVAENSPLHF
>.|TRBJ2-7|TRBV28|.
TGTGCCAGCCGAAGAAGGTCGGGAGACGGACCTTCCGAGGGGCAGTACTTC
CASRRRSGDGPSEGQYF
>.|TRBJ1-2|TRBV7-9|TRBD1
TGTGCCAGCAGCGGTTATTCCGGGACAGCTGGCTACACCTTC
CASSGYSGTAGYTF
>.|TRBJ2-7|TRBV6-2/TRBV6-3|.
TGTGCCAGCAGTTTGATAAGCCGGGGAACCTACGAGCAGTACTTC
CASSLISRGTYEQYF
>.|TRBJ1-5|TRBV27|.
TGTGCCAGCACCAATTCATGGGGGGTCGGCAATCAGCCCCAGCATTTT
CASTNSWGVGNQPQHF
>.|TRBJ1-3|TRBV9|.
TGTGCCAGCAGCGCCAGGGTGAGAGGAAACACCATATATTTT
CASSARVRGNTIYF
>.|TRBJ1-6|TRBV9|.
TGTGCCAGCAGCGTAGAAGAGGGACTAAATAATTCACCCCTCCACTTT
CASSVEEGLNNSPLHF
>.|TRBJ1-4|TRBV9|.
TGTGCCAGCAGCGTAGGGGGAGGGATTGAGGAAAAACTGTTTTTT
CASSVGGGIEEKLFF
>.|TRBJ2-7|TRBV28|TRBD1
TGTGCCAGCAGTACCTCCGGGACAGGGGGTAGGGAGCAGTACTTC
CASSTSGTGGREQYF
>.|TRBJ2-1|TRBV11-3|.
TGTGCCAGCAGCCGACTCGACAATGAGCAGTTCTTC
CASSRLDNEQFF
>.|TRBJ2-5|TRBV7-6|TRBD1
TGTGCCAGCAGCCGGGGACAGGGTGTTGGGGAGACCCAGTACTTC
CASSRGQGVGETQYF